This T cell receptor beta chain was identified during a study of shared clonotypes between healthy human individuals. Sequencing used immunoSEQ multiplex PCR; TCRdb keeps in-frame clones, though not all of them. The top ten hold about 12% of the sample, which has around 510,000 clones, around 77% seen once. CDR1 is SGHVS and CDR2 is FNYEAQ in the germline V gene. Losses at the gene ends were 5 bases for V and 6 bases for J; bases not matched to a gene: 2. This CDR3 contains 12 residues. The V and J genes are TRBV7-6 and TRBJ2-7, with 9 positions matching TRBD2. Source material: PBMCs. The source of this sequence is a middle-aged woman in good health. Some clones in this sample may be carry-over from other donors' samples. The CDR3: CASSLTSGEQYF. CDR3 DNA sequence: TGTGCCAGCAGCCTGACTAGCGGCGAGCAGTACTTC.